This T cell receptor (beta chain) was recovered during a study of CD8+CD57+ T cells in acquired aplastic anemia. Study-level background: Mean yield of DNA from sorted CD4+ and CD8+ cells was 3 to 3.5 ug. The study, taken as a whole, reports: Researchers report that twenty-nine CD8+ CDR3 sequences appeared in both patients and controls. Patients and controls were not found to differ significantly in CD8+ Simpson's diversity.

V shed 6 bases, J shed 13 bases, and the junction held 13 bases outside the gene matches. This CDR3 has 14 residues. Germline loops: CDR1 WSHSY, CDR2 SAAADI. This clonotype occurred a few times. What it binds is unknown. For sequencing, patients were chosen who had shown expansion of CD8+CD57+ cells by flow cytometry. None of the patients had been given any therapy when their blood was sampled. It was genomic DNA that served as the template for profiling TCR beta VDJ and CDR3. TCRdb reprocessed the reads with MiXCR, giving one entry per CDR3 protein. The repertoire holds 180,000 or so distinct CDR3 sequences, with approximately 48% as singletons.

The J gene is TRBJ2-1, the V gene TRBV10-2, with 9 bases lining up with TRBD2. Source material: sorted CD4+, CD8+, or CD8+CD57+ T cells (not recorded which) from PBMCs. The clonotype comes from a human donor with aplastic anemia. Here the CDR3 DNA reads TGCGCCAGCAGAGAGGGCGGGAGGGCTTTTTTTCAGTTCTTC. Its translation is CASREGGRAFFQFF.